This record concerns one TCR beta chain sequence. This specimen comes from a study of blood T cell repertoires in COVID-19. There are 14 residues in the CDR3. Germline V CDR1 and CDR2: MDHEN, SYDVKM. Trimming cost V 3 bases and J 4 bases, with 12 bases left between them. The repertoire was sequenced with immunoSEQ multiplex PCR; TCRdb's copy has only in-frame clones and lacks some. The sample includes around 120,000 clones, more than 75% of them seen just once. The rearrangement uses TRBV28 and TRBJ1-1; a weak D match, TRBD1 (5 bases). This receptor was taken from a human donor in a cohort sampled during active COVID-19. The sample comprised peripheral blood. CDR3: CASSLGQQITEAFF. The CDR3 nucleotides read TGTGCCAGCAGTTTGGGGCAGCAGATCACTGAAGCTTTCTTT.